This is a list of T cell receptor beta chains from one sample in a study of follicular helper T cells after annual influenza vaccination. TCRdb keeps only in-frame clones here, not all; method: immunoSEQ multiplex PCR. The sample contains about 10,000 clones, about four fifths of which appear only once. Source: CXCR5- memory CD4+ T cells sorted from blood, taken 7 days after influenza vaccination. The receptors stem from an adult who received the influenza vaccine. Both conserved end residues are part of each CDR3. Fields, in order: D gene, J gene, V gene, CDR3 protein. A D gene is named only where the DNA matches it firmly.

D: TRBD2; J: TRBJ2-7; V: TRBV27; CDR3: CASSSYKGRVYEQYF
D: .; J: TRBJ1-2; V: TRBV7-3; CDR3: CASSKGGTNYGYTF
D: TRBD1; J: TRBJ2-3; V: TRBV2; CDR3: CASRKQGAFTDTQYF
D: .; J: TRBJ2-5; V: TRBV11-3; CDR3: CASSLEVSVGHQETQYF
D: TRBD2; J: TRBJ2-3; V: TRBV28; CDR3: CASSTRQRGGLADTQYF
D: .; J: TRBJ1-1; V: TRBV7-3; CDR3: CASSLMSNTEAFF
D: TRBD1; J: TRBJ2-5; V: TRBV6-5; CDR3: CASTKTGLETQYF
D: .; J: TRBJ1-1; V: TRBV7-2; CDR3: CASSLASRGAGTEAFF
D: TRBD1; J: TRBJ2-7; V: TRBV18; CDR3: CASSPRQGQGEQYF
D: .; J: TRBJ2-2; V: TRBV7-3; CDR3: CASSALNTGELFF
D: TRBD2; J: TRBJ2-1; V: TRBV5-1; CDR3: CASSSPSGGTEQFF
D: TRBD1; J: TRBJ1-4; V: TRBV9; CDR3: CASSAGQNEKLFF
D: .; J: TRBJ2-2; V: TRBV7-9; CDR3: CASSPDRDTGELFF
D: .; J: TRBJ1-6; V: TRBV6-5; CDR3: CASSSYRDADSPLHF
D: .; J: TRBJ1-2; V: TRBV20-1; CDR3: CSHFLKGGYTF
D: TRBD2; J: TRBJ2-1; V: TRBV12-5; CDR3: CASGLVLVGRGHEQFF
D: TRBD1; J: TRBJ1-1; V: TRBV7-9; CDR3: CASSLTRGQGEGAFF
D: TRBD1; J: TRBJ2-7; V: TRBV10-3; CDR3: CAINRGTGGYEQCF
D: .; J: TRBJ1-5; V: TRBV7-6; CDR3: CASSLDFSQPQHF
D: .; J: TRBJ2-1; V: TRBV6-5; CDR3: CASSLGTGINGNEQFF
D: TRBD1; J: TRBJ1-5; V: TRBV5-6; CDR3: CASSWGGRGRSSNQPQHF
D: .; J: TRBJ1-4; V: TRBV19; CDR3: CASSRSGREKLFF
D: TRBD1; J: TRBJ1-1; V: TRBV7-9; CDR3: CASSFQGATEAFF
D: .; J: TRBJ2-1; V: TRBV19; CDR3: CARPAYNEQFF
D: .; J: TRBJ2-1; V: TRBV5-4; CDR3: CASSLGGIYNEQFF
D: .; J: TRBJ1-2; V: TRBV6-6; CDR3: CASSYSGGGGNYGYTF
D: .; J: TRBJ2-3; V: TRBV18; CDR3: CASSPGLAPDTQYF
D: .; J: TRBJ2-2; V: TRBV2; CDR3: CASSAGNTGELFF
D: .; J: TRBJ2-4; V: TRBV19; CDR3: CASSMPYARRDIQYF
D: .; J: TRBJ2-7; V: TRBV11-3; CDR3: CASSLSDLEQYF
D: TRBD2; J: TRBJ2-1; V: TRBV6-5; CDR3: CASSTPSAGGNEQFF
D: .; J: TRBJ2-2; V: TRBV7-9; CDR3: CASSLSLAGELFF
D: .; J: TRBJ2-7; V: TRBV18; CDR3: CASSPGPQLAYEQYF
D: TRBD2; J: TRBJ2-2; V: TRBV5-4; CDR3: CASSQVQTSGDYTGELFF
D: .; J: TRBJ2-1; V: TRBV9; CDR3: CASSVGGEQFF
D: TRBD1; J: TRBJ1-1; V: TRBV18; CDR3: CASSRDSGGWNTEAFF
D: .; J: TRBJ2-1; V: TRBV7-2; CDR3: CASSLVPAGYNEQFF